This T cell receptor beta chain was captured in a study of T cells in Graves' hyperthyroidism and ophthalmopathy. It was RNA transcripts that yielded the amplified TCR beta CDR3 regions. Researchers ran a first-round RT-PCR on the TCR CDR3 using the HTBI primer set. In TCRdb, the multiplex PCR reads were re-called with MiXCR into one record per CDR3 protein. The sample has fewer than 850,000 distinct CDR3 sequences; roughly 17% are singletons. This clonotype was seen ten or more times. Patients were excluded because of uncontrolled infection, other autoimmune disease, pregnancy or lactation. Together with thyroid ultrasound, orbital computed tomography, serum thyroxine and TRAb, clinical symptoms were used for diagnoses. Fresh peripheral blood, approximately 10 ml, was the source of the PBMCs. V lost 1 base, J lost 5 bases, and 2 bases stayed unmatched. This CDR3 contains 15 residues. CDR1 and CDR2 (germline): SNHLY, FYNNEI.

The rearrangement links TRBV2 to TRBJ2-3; 11 bases match TRBD2. This sequence was found in a man in his fifties or sixties with Graves' hyperthyroidism. Sequenced: blood. CDR3 in DNA: TGTGCCAGCAGTGAAGTAGGACTAGCGGGAGATACGCAGTATTTT. Translation gives CASSEVGLAGDTQYF.